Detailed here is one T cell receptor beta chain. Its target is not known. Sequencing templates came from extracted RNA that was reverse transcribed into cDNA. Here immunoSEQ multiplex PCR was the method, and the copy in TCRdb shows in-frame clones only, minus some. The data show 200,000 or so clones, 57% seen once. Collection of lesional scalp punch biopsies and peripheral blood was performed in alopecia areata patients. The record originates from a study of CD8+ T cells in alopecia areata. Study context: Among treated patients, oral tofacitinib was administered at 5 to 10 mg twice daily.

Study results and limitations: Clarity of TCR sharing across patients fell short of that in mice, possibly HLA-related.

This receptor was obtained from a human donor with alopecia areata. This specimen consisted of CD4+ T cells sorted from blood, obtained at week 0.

CDR3 region: CSVEGQGTGELFF. In nucleotides, the CDR3 is TGCAGCGTTGAAGGACAGGGCACCGGGGAGCTGTTTTTT. The chain employs TRBV29-1 and TRBJ2-2, with TRBD1 matching 7 bases. CDR1 is SQVTM, CDR2 ANQGSEA, per germline. With 1 base clipped from V and 4 bases from J, the junction kept 0 bases outside the gene matches. This CDR3 is built from 13 residues.